This T cell receptor beta chain was profiled in a study of OX40 agonist ivuxolimab in advanced cancers. Turning to the overall study: Ivuxolimab, which targeted the costimulatory receptor OX40 (CD134), was an agonistic, fully human IgG2 monoclonal antibody. Partial responses occurred in three dose-escalation patients: two with cutaneous melanoma and one with hepatocellular carcinoma. The monotherapy dose-escalation portion (N = 52 patients) of the phase I ivuxolimab trial is reported in the paper. Among the approximately 50 dose-escalation patients, about 20 had hepatocellular carcinoma, approximately 15 melanoma, 9 renal cell carcinoma and 9 head and neck cancer. Peripheral TCRbeta sequencing aimed to test whether ivuxolimab altered TCR sequence diversity and caused clonal T-cell expansion. Intravenous ivuxolimab was administered to patients every 2 weeks at six dose levels: 0.01, 0.1, 0.3, 1.5, 3 and 10 mg/kg. The dose-escalation cohort was roughly 83% male with a mean age of roughly 62 years, ranging from roughly 23 to 90. Prior anti-PD-1, anti-PD-L1 or anti-CTLA-4 therapy was permitted, and checkpoint inhibitors had been received by under 50% of dose-escalation patients.

From its cysteine to its phenylalanine, the CDR3 spans 11 amino acids. Only the CDR3 DNA stays, 33 bases, in frame from base 1. V and J are trimmed by 6 bases and 13 bases, and the gene matches miss 3 bases of the junction. For CDR1 and CDR2, the germline V gene lists KGHSH and LQKENI. The paper as a whole reports these results and caveats: Low levels of normalized T-cell clonal expansion were also seen in some patients who did not respond. In the 0.1-3.0 mg/kg groups, partial responders were among the patients with the lowest normalized peripheral clonal expansion, particularly in CD8+ T cells. After ivuxolimab, expanded clones were on average more numerous among CD8+ T cells than among CD4+ T cells. The antigen specificity of the peripheral T cells that underwent clonal expansion was not determined. Clonal expansion of both CD4+ and CD8+ blood T cells was observed from baseline to week 6 at doses 0.1 to 3.0 mg/kg.

Patients with autoimmune disease history or receiving systemic immunosuppression were excluded from the trial. Peripheral blood for TCR sequencing was drawn from every dose cohort at baseline, at cycle 4 day 1 and at cycle 7 day 1. The samples were drawn from a first-in-human, open-label, multicenter phase I dose-escalation trial of ivuxolimab. The trial enrolled adults with locally advanced or metastatic head and neck squamous cell, hepatocellular, melanoma or renal cell carcinoma. CD4+ and CD8+ T cells were sorted separately from peripheral blood before TCR sequencing. Genomic DNA was extracted from sorted cells for sequencing of the TCRbeta CDR3 region. The immunoSEQ Assay was used to sequence the TCRbeta CDR3 regions. The source is immuneACCESS, and TCRdb retained only in-frame sequences with V and J called. Part of the clones is not carried over; for the studies checked, unresolved V genes explain less than half of this, and the remainder is unexplained. This sample lists approximately 91,000 clones; 87% were detected once. 0.4% to 0.65% of the sample comes from the top ten.

This clone was detected once. Its antigen has not been determined. No base-level quality is on record; no much larger clone is a single base apart. Sequencing was performed on CD4+ or CD8+ T cells sorted from blood, taken in a trial of the OX40 agonist ivuxolimab. This receptor was taken from an adult with an advanced solid tumor such as melanoma, head and neck, liver or kidney cancer. The chain joins TRBV18 to TRBJ1-6; a stretch of 7 junction bases matches TRBD1. CDR3 loop: CASSRGGPLHF. The nucleotide sequence reads TGTGCCAGCTCCAGGGGGGGGCCCCTCCACTTT.